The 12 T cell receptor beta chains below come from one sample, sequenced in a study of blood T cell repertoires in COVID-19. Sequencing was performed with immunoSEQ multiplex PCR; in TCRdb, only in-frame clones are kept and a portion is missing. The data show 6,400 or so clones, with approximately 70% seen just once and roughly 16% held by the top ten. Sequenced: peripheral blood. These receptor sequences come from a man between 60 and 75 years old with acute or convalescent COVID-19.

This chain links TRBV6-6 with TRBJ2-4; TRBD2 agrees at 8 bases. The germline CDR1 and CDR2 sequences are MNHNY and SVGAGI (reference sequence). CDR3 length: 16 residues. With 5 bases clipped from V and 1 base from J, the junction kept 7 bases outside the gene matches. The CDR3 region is CASSLSSGRAKNIQYF. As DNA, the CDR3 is TGTGCCAGCAGTCTCTCTAGCGGGCGGGCCAAAAACATTCAGTACTTC.

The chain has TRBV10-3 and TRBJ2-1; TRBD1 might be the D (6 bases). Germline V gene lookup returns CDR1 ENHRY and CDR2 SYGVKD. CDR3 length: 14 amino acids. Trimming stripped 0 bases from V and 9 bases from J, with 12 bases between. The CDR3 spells CAISESFEGGEQFF. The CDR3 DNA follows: TGTGCCATCAGTGAGTCGTTCGAAGGGGGTGAGCAGTTCTTC.

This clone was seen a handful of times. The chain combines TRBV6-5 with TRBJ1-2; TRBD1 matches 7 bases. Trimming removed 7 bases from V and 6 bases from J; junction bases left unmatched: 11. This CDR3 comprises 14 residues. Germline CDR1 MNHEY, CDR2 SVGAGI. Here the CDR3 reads CASNTQDRVDGYTF. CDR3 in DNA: TGTGCCAGCAACACTCAAGACAGGGTTGATGGCTACACCTTC.

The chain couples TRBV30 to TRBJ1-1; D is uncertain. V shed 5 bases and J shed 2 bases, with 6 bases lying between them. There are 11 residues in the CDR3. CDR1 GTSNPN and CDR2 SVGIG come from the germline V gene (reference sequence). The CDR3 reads CAWGQNTEAFF. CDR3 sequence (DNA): TGTGCCTGGGGGCAAAACACTGAAGCTTTCTTT.

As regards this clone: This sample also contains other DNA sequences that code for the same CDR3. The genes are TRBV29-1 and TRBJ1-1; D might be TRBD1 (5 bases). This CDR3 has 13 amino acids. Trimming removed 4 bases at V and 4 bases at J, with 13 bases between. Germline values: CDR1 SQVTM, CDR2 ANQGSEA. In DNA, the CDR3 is TGCAGCGTTGCCCGGTGGGGGGGCACTGAAGCTTTCTTT. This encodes CSVARWGGTEAFF. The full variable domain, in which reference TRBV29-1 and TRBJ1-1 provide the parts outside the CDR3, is SAVISQKPSRDICQRGTSLTIQCQVDSQVTMMFWYRQQPGQSLTLIATANQGSEATYESGFVIDKFPISRPNLTFSTLTVSNMSPEDSSIYLCSVARWGGTEAFFGQGTRLTVV.

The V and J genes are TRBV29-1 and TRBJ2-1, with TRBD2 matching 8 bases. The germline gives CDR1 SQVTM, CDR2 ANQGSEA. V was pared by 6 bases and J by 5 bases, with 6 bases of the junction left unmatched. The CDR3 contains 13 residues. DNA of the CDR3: TGCAGCGTGGGAAGCGGGGGAAACAATGAGCAGTTCTTC. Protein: CSVGSGGNNEQFF.

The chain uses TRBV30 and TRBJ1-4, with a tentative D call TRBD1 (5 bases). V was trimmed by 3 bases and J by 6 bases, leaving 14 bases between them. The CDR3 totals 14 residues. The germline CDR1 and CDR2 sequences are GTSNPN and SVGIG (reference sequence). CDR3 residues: CAWSRWRGDEKLFF. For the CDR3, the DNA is TGTGCCTGGAGCCGATGGCGGGGGGATGAAAAACTGTTTTTT.

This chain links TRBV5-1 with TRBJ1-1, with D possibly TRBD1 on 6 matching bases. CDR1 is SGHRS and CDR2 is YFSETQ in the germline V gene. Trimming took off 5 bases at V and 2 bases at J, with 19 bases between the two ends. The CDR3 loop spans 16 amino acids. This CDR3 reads CASSPLIQGQNTEAFF. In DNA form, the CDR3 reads TGCGCCAGCAGTCCCCTGATCCAGGGGCAAAACACTGAAGCTTTCTTT.

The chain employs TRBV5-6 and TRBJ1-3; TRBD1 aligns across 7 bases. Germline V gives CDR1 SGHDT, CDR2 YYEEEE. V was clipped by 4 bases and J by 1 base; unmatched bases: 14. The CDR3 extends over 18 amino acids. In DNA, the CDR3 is TGTGCCAGCAGCCTCCCGGGACAGTGGGCGAGGTCTGGAAACACCATATATTTT. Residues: CASSLPGQWARSGNTIYF.

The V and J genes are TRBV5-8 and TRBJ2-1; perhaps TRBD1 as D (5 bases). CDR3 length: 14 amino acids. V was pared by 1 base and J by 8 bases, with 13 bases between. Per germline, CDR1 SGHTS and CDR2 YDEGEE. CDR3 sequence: CASSLSRARDEQFF. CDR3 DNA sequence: TGTGCCAGCAGCTTGTCCAGGGCACGGGATGAGCAGTTCTTC. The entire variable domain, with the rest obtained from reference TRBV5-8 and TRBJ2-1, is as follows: EAGVTQSPTHLIKTRGQQATLRCSPISGHTSVYWYQQALGLGLQFLLWYDEGEERNRGNFPPRFSGRQFPNYSSELNVNALELEDSALYLCASSLSRARDEQFFGPGTRLTVL.

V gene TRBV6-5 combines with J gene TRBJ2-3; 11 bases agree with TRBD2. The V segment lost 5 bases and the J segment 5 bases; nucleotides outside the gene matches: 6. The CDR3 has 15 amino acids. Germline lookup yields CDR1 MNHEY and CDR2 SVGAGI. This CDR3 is CASSRSGGAQDTQYF. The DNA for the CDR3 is TGTGCCAGCAGTCGTAGCGGGGGGGCCCAAGATACGCAGTATTTT.

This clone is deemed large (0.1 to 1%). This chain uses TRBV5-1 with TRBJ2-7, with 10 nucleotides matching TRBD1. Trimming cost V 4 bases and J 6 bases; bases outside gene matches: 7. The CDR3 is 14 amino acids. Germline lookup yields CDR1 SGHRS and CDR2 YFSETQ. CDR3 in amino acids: CASSATGTGAEQYF. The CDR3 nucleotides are TGCGCCAGCAGCGCAACCGGGACAGGGGCCGAGCAGTACTTC. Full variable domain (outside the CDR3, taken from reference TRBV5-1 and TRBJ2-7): KAGVTQTPRYLIKTRGQQVTLSCSPISGHRSVSWYQQTPGQGLQFLFEYFSETQRNKGNFPGRFSGRQFSNSRSEMNVSTLELGDSALYLCASSATGTGAEQYFGPGTRLTVT.